This T cell receptor (beta chain) was sequenced in a study of breast tumors, draining lymph nodes, adjacent tissues. A few counts support this clonotype. Its antigen is not known. General study findings and limits: Tumors had less TCR diversity than lymph nodes, more than nontumor tissue. The data were judged consistent with most tumor T cells coming from lymph node and expanding in tumor. Tumor and nontumor repertoires were significantly more similar in luminal-like than in basal-like breast cancer. The lymph node origin of tumor T cells was framed as consistent with a hypothesis, not demonstrated.

Germline lookup yields CDR1 LGHDT and CDR2 YNNKEL (reference sequence). The CDR3 contains 17 residues. Trimming cost V 4 bases and J 4 bases; bases outside gene matches: 8. Samples came from axillary lymph nodes draining the breast cancer. TCRdb fed the multiplex PCR reads into MiXCR, producing one record per CDR3 protein. Among about 200,000 distinct CDR3 sequences, less than 40% were seen once, and the ten largest hold about 3.3%. The V call is TRBV3-1, the J call TRBJ1-3, with 12 positions matching TRBD1. The specimen sequenced was axillary lymph node tissue. The receptor was derived from a female donor with breast cancer. Some clones in this sample may be carry-over from other donors' samples. CDR3 residues: CASSRPGTGGRGNTIYF. CDR3 DNA sequence: TGTGCCAGCAGCCGGCCCGGGACAGGGGGCAGGGGAAACACCATATATTTT.